Sequencing of this T cell receptor (beta chain) was carried out in a study of patients and donors after allogeneic stem cell transplantation. Germline CDR1 reads SGHVS; CDR2 reads FQNEAQ. Trimming shortened V by 7 bases and J by 4 bases, and 17 bases separated the two germline ends. The length of the CDR3 is 16 residues. TCRdb passed the RT-PCR reads through MiXCR, listing each CDR3 protein once. Among about a million distinct CDR3 sequences, roughly 18% were seen once, and the ten largest hold 5% to 7.5%. The genes are TRBV7-8 and TRBJ1-6; D uncertain. Input material: blood, either unsorted or a sorted T cell fraction (not recorded which). The TCR originated in a human donor who was either an allogeneic HSCT recipient or a stem cell or donor lymphocyte infusion donor (not recorded which). It is not recorded whose cells these are; they may come from a transplant donor. The CDR3 DNA follows: TGTGCCAGCACACCCCCACCAGCTCGATATAATTCACCCCTCCACTTT. Translating gives CASTPPPARYNSPLHF.